This T cell receptor (beta chain) was found in a study of blood T cell repertoires in COVID-19. Study overall: Samples representing acute and convalescent COVID-19 were sourced from the United States, Italy and Spain. From T cells, B-cell-depleted T cells, or PBMCs came the material, which was cDNA or gDNA.

TCRdb's copy holds only in-frame clones and misses some; the assay was immunoSEQ multiplex PCR. The table shows a few hundred thousand clones, with around 90% occurring only once. V lost 7 bases to trimming and J lost 3 bases; unmatched junction nucleotides: 5. The CDR3 sequence is 14 residues long. Germline V lookup: CDR1 SGHRS, CDR2 YFSETQ. The chain employs TRBV5-1 and TRBJ2-1; 9 bases are a match to TRBD2. This clonotype was obtained from a woman aged 60-70 years with COVID-19, enrolled during active disease. The source material was peripheral blood. CDR3 nucleotide sequence: TGCGCCAGCCGGGATAGCGGGAGCTACAATGAGCAGTTCTTC. Translated: CASRDSGSYNEQFF.